Presented here are 6 T cell receptor beta chains from one specimen sequenced in a study of neurological immune-mediated disorders. In TCRdb, the 5' RACE reads were re-called with MiXCR into one record per CDR3 protein. The sample consists of nearly 30,000 distinct CDR3 sequences, roughly a sixth of them appearing once. Regarding time point: technical triplicate 3. Input material: CD4+ T cells from blood. Receptors were obtained from a female donor with HTLV-1-associated myelopathy (HAM/TSP).

This clonotype has a count of ten or more. CDR3 DNA: TGTGCCAGCAGCTTCGGGTCAGCGCAGAACTATGGCTACACCTTC. It encodes CASSFGSAQNYGYTF. The rearrangement links TRBV7-9 to TRBJ1-2; D is uncertain. CDR3 length equals 15 residues. V was trimmed by 3 bases and J by 2 bases, leaving 13 bases between them. Germline assignment: CDR1 SEHNR and CDR2 FQNEAQ (reference sequence). Filled out from reference TRBV7-9 and TRBJ1-2, the complete variable domain reads DTGVSQNPRHKITKRGQNVTFRCDPISEHNRLYWYRQTLGQGPEFLTYFQNEAQLEKSRLLSDRFSAERPKGSFSTLEIQRTEQGDSAMYLCASSFGSAQNYGYTFGSGTRLTVV.

At least ten counts were recorded for this clonotype. The chain is built from TRBV20-1 and TRBJ2-1; perhaps TRBD2 as D (6 bases). V shed 5 bases and J shed 1 base, with 12 bases lying between them. Per the germline V gene, CDR1 is DFQATT and CDR2 is SNEGSKA (reference sequence). The CDR3 runs 14 residues. For the CDR3, the DNA is TGCAGTGCTCCACCGGGACTTTCCTACAATGAGCAGTTCTTC. This translates into CSAPPGLSYNEQFF.

This clonotype was counted at least ten times. This chain connects TRBV5-1 to TRBJ1-6; no clear D gene. V was cut by 5 bases and J by 10 bases, with 13 bases left in between. The germline CDR1 and CDR2 sequences are SGHRS and YFSETQ. The CDR3 length is 13 residues. CDR3 sequence: CASRPDFRSPLHF. In nucleotides, the CDR3 is TGCGCCAGCAGGCCGGACTTCAGGTCACCCCTCCACTTT.

This clonotype showed up many times. This chain uses TRBV6-2 or TRBV6-3 with TRBJ2-1; 13 nucleotides agree with TRBD2. The CDR3 contains 16 residues. Per the germline V gene, CDR1 is MNHEY and CDR2 is SVGEGT. With 6 bases clipped from V and 8 bases from J, the junction kept 10 bases outside the gene matches. The CDR3 reads CASRPQLAGGRDEQFF. DNA of the CDR3: TGTGCCAGCAGACCCCAACTAGCGGGGGGGCGGGATGAGCAGTTCTTC.

This clonotype showed up many times. This chain uses TRBV5-1 with TRBJ2-7; 9 bases are shared with TRBD2. V was clipped by 0 bases and J by 2 bases; unmatched bases: 6. The CDR3 is 16 residues long. The germline gives CDR1 SGHRS, CDR2 YFSETQ. The CDR3 coding sequence is TGCGCCAGCAGCTTGGGTTTTCGCGGGAGGGCCTACGAGCAGTACTTC. As protein: CASSLGFRGRAYEQYF.

This clonotype occurred many times. CDR3 residues: CSARDLKGVAEAFF. As DNA, the CDR3 is TGCAGTGCTAGAGATTTAAAGGGGGTCGCTGAAGCTTTCTTT. V is TRBV20-1 and J is TRBJ1-1, with D maybe TRBD1 (6 bases). The CDR3 totals 14 residues. V shed 0 bases and J shed 6 bases, with 14 bases lying between them. Germline values: CDR1 DFQATT, CDR2 SNEGSKA (reference sequence).